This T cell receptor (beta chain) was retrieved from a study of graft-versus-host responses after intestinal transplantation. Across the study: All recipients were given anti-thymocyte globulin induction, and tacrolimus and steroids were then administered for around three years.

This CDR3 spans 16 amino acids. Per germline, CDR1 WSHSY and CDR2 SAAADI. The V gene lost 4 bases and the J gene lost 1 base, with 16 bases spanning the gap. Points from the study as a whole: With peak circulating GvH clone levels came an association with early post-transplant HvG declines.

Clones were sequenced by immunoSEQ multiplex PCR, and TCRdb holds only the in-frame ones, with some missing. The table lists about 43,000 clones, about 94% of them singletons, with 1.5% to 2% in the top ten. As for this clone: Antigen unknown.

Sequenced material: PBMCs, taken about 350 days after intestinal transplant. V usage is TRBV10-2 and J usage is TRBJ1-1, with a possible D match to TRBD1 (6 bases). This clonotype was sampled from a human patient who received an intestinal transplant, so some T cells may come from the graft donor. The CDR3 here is CASSAGGGGGNTEAFF. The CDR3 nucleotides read TGCGCCAGCAGTGCTGGCGGGGGCGGGGGGAACACTGAAGCTTTCTTT.